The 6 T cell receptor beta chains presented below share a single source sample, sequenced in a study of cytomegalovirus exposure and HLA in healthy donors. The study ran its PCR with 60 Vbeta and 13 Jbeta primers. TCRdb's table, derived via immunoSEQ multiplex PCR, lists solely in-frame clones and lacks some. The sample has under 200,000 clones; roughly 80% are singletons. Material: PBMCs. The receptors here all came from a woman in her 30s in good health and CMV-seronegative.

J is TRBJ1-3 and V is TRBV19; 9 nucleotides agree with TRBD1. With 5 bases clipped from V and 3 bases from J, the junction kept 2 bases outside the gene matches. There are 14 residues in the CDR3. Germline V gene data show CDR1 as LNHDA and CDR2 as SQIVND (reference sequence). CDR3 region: CASSPTGGGNTIYF. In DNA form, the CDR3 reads TGTGCCAGTAGTCCGACAGGGGGTGGAAACACCATATATTTT.

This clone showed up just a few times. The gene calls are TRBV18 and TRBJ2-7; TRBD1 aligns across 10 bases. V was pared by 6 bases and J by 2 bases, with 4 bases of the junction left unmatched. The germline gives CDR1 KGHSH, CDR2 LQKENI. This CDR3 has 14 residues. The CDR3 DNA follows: TGTGCCAGCTCGACCGGGACAGGGGCCTACGAGCAGTACTTC. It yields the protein CASSTGTGAYEQYF.

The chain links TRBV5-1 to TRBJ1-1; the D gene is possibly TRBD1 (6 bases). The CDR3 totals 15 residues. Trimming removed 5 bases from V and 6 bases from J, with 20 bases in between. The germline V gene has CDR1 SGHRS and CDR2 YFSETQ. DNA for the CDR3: TGCGCCAGCAGGCCCGTCCAGGGGCCCCTAGCTGAAGCTTTCTTT. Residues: CASRPVQGPLAEAFF.

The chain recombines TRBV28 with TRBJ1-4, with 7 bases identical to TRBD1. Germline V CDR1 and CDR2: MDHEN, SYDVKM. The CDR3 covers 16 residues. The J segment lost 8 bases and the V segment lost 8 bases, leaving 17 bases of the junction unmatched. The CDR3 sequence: CASRARGTPSVEKLFF. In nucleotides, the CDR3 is TGTGCCAGCCGGGCCAGGGGGACTCCGTCTGTCGAAAAACTGTTTTTT.

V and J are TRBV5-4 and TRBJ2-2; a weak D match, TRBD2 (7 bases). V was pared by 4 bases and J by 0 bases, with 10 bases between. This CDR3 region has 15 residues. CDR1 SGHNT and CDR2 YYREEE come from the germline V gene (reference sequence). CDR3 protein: CASSGGGANTGELFF. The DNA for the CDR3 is TGTGCCAGCAGCGGAGGGGGGGCGAACACCGGGGAGCTGTTTTTT. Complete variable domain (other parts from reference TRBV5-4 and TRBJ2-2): ETGVTQSPTHLIKTRGQQVTLRCSSQSGHNTVSWYQQALGQGPQFIFQYYREEENGRGNFPPRFSGLQFPNYSSELNVNALELDDSALYLCASSGGGANTGELFFGEGSRLTVL.

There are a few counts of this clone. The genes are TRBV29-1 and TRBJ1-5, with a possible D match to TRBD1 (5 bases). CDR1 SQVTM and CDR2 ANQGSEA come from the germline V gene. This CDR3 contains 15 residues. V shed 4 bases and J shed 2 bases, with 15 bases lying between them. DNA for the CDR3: TGCAGCGTTGGTGGGGGAGGGATGGGCAATCAGCCCCAGCATTTT. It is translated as CSVGGGGMGNQPQHF.